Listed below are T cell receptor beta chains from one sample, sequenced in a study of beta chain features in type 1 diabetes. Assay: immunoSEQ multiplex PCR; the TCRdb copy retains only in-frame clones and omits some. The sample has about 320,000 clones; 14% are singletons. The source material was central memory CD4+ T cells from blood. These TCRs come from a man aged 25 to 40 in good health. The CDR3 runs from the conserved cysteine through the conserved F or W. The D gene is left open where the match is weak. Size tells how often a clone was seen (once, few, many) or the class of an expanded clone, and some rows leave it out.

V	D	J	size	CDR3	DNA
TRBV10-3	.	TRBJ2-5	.	CAISESNKQETQYF	TGTGCCATCAGTGAGTCGAATAAACAAGAGACCCAGTACTTC
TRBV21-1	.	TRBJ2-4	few	CASSKRGRKNIQYF	TGTGCCAGCAGCAAAAGGGGACGGAAAAACATTCAGTACTTC
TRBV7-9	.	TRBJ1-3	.	CASSLASGFGNTIYF	TGTGCCAGCAGCTTAGCCTCGGGGTTTGGAAACACCATATATTTT
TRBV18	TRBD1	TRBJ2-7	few	CASSPVDRGGYEQYF	TGTGCCAGCTCACCAGTGGACAGGGGAGGATACGAGCAGTACTTC
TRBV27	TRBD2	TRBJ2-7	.	CASSRLAGGSPYEQYF	TGTGCCAGCAGTCGACTAGCGGGGGGCTCGCCCTACGAGCAGTACTTC
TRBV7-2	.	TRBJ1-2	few	CASSSNAYRYTF	TGTGCCAGCAGCTCAAATGCCTATCGCTACACCTTC
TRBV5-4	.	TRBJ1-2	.	CASSLGGGEYTF	TGTGCCAGCAGCTTGGGCGGGGGGGAGTACACCTTC
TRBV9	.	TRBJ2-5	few	CASSPSQGFGTQYF	TGTGCCAGCAGCCCTTCACAGGGCTTCGGGACCCAGTACTTC
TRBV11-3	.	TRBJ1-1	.	CASSPQSGGPREAFF	TGTGCCAGCAGCCCCCAGTCGGGGGGCCCACGTGAAGCTTTCTTT
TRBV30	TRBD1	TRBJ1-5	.	CAWTGPGGRNQPQHF	TGTGCCTGGACAGGGCCAGGGGGACGCAATCAGCCCCAGCATTTT
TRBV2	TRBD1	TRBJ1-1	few	CASSRDRVSEAFF	TGTGCCAGCAGTCGAGACAGGGTCTCTGAAGCTTTCTTT
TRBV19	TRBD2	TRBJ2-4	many	CASSMSGAMRIQYF	TGTGCCAGTAGTATGAGCGGGGCGATGAGGATTCAGTACTTC
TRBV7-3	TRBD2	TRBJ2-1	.	CASSLSGSGNSYNEQFF	TGTGCCAGCAGCTTAAGTGGCAGCGGGAATTCCTACAATGAGCAGTTCTTC
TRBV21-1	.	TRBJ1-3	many	CASSKVLLSGNTIYF	TGTGCCAGCAGCAAAGTGTTACTCTCTGGAAACACCATATATTTT
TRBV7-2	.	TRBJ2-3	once	CASSSEADTQYF	TGTGCCAGCAGCTCCGAGGCAGATACGCAGTATTTT
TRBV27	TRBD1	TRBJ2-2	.	CASGGTGFTGELFF	TGTGCCAGCGGAGGGACAGGGTTTACCGGGGAGCTGTTTTTT
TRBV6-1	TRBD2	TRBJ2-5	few	CASRRTSGGEETQYF	TGTGCCAGCAGGCGGACTAGCGGGGGAGAAGAGACCCAGTACTTC
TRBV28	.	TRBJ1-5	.	CASSRPGSGNQPQHF	TGTGCCAGCAGTCGTCCGGGTAGCGGCAATCAGCCCCAGCATTTT
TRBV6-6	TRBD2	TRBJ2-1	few	CASSLLAGSYNEQFF	TGTGCCAGCAGTCTACTAGCGGGGTCCTACAATGAGCAGTTCTTC
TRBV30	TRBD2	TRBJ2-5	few	CAWAYTGGDVGVETQYF	TGTGCCTGGGCTTACACGGGAGGTGACGTCGGAGTGGAGACCCAGTACTTC
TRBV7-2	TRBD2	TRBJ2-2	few	CASSFSSGSVAGELFF	TGTGCCAGCAGCTTCTCTAGCGGGAGCGTCGCCGGGGAGCTGTTTTTT
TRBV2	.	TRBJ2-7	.	CASSVGEGEQYF	TGTGCCAGCAGTGTCGGCGAGGGCGAGCAGTACTTC
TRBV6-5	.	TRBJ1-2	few	CASSYRVGGGYTF	TGTGCCAGCAGTTACCGGGTCGGGGGTGGCTACACCTTC
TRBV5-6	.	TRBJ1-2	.	CASSSAITGQYGYTF	TGTGCCAGCAGCTCCGCCATTACAGGGCAGTATGGCTACACCTTC
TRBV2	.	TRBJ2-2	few	CASTRTGALTGELFF	TGTGCCAGCACCAGAACGGGGGCCCTCACCGGGGAGCTGTTTTTT
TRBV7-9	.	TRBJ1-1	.	CASSLQNTEAFF	TGTGCCAGCAGCCTCCAGAACACTGAAGCTTTCTTT
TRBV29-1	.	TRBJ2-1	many	CSVVGSSYNEQFF	TGCAGCGTTGTAGGGAGCTCCTACAATGAGCAGTTCTTC
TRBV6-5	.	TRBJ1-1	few	CASRRRVRDTEAFF	TGTGCCAGCAGAAGGAGGGTGAGGGACACTGAAGCTTTCTTT
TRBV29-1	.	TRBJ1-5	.	CSVELAVNQPQHF	TGCAGCGTTGAATTGGCAGTCAATCAGCCCCAGCATTTT
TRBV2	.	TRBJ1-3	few	CASMYGGAGNTIYF	TGTGCCAGCATGTACGGGGGGGCTGGAAACACCATATATTTT
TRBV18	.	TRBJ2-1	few	CASAPPLRGHYNEQFF	TGTGCCAGCGCACCGCCCTTGAGGGGCCACTACAATGAGCAGTTCTTC
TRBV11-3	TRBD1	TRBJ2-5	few	CASSRQGSLEETQYF	TGTGCCAGCAGCCGACAGGGAAGTTTAGAAGAGACCCAGTACTTC
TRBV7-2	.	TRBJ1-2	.	CASSPRTSGYTF	TGTGCCAGCAGCCCGAGGACAAGCGGCTACACCTTC
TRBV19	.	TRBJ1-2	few	CASSILRGNYTF	TGTGCCAGTAGTATTCTAAGGGGAAACTACACCTTC
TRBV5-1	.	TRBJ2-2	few	CASSLEGADGELFF	TGCGCCAGCAGCTTGGAAGGGGCTGACGGGGAGCTGTTTTTT
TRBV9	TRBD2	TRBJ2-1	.	CASSAPGTRLVNEQFF	TGTGCCAGCAGCGCCCCCGGGACTAGGTTGGTTAATGAGCAGTTCTTC
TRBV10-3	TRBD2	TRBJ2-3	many	CAISESRGGGATQYF	TGTGCCATCAGTGAGTCTCGCGGGGGGGGAGCTACGCAGTATTTT
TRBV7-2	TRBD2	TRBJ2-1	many	CASSLEALAVYNEQFF	TGTGCCAGCAGCTTAGAAGCACTAGCGGTTTACAATGAGCAGTTCTTC